This note documents a single T cell receptor beta chain sequence. Its antigen is currently unknown. Next came a second PCR, run for about 7 to 12 cycles, which used a sample-barcoded 5' primer along with a J-beta primer mix. TCRdb itself ran the 5' RACE reads through MiXCR, one entry per CDR3 protein. The sample yields about 970,000 distinct CDR3 sequences, roughly 50% seen once. Per the germline V gene, CDR1 is MNHNY and CDR2 is SVGAGI (reference sequence). The CDR3 is 17 amino acids. V gave up 4 bases and J gave up 5 bases; unmatched junction bases: 13. The sample, around 10 milliliters of peripheral blood, was drawn from each donor. This record comes from a study of blood T cells in healthy people across ages. Notes on the study in general: Researchers judged that diversity estimates from one million T cells fell short of true values.

The chain recombines TRBV6-6 with TRBJ2-3; TRBD2 agrees at 9 bases. This receptor was identified in a woman aged 60 to 75 in good health. The sample comprised blood. The CDR3 region is CASSSYSGGMRRDTQYF. Written as DNA, the CDR3 is TGTGCCAGCAGTTCCTATAGCGGGGGAATGAGACGAGATACGCAGTATTTT.